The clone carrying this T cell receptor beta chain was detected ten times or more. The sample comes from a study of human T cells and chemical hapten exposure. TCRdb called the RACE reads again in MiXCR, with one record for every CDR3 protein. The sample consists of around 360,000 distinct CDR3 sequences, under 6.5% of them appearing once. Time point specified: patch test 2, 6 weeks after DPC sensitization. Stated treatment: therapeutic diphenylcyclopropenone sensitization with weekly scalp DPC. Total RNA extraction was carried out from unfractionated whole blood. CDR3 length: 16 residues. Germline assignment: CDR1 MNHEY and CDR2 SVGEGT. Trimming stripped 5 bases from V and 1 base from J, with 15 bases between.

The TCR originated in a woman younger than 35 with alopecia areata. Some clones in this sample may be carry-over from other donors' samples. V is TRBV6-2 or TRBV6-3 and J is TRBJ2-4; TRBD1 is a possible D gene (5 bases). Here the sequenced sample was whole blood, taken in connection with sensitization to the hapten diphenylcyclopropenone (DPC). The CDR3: CASSPYDPGAKNIQYF. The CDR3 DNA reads TGTGCCAGCAGTCCGTACGACCCAGGGGCCAAAAACATTCAGTACTTC.